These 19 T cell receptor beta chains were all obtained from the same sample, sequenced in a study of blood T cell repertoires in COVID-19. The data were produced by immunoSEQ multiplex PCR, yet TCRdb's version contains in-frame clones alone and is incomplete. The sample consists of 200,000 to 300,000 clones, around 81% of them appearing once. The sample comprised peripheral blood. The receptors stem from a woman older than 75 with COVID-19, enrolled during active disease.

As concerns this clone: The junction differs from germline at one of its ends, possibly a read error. CDR3 coding DNA: TGTGCCAGCTGTGAAGGGTCTAGGGGGGGGGCCGGGTACTTC. It encodes CASCEGSRGGAGYF. V is TRBV6-1 and J is TRBJ2-7; D might be TRBD2 (7 bases). The CDR3 is 14 amino acids. Germline-derived CDR1 and CDR2 are MNHNS and SASEGT.

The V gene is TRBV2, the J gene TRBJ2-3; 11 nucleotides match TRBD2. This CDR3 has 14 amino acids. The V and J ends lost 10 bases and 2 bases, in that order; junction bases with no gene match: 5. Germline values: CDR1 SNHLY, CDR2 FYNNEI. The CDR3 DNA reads TGTGCCACTCAACTAGCGGGGGTCACAGATACGCAGTATTTT. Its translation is CATQLAGVTDTQYF.

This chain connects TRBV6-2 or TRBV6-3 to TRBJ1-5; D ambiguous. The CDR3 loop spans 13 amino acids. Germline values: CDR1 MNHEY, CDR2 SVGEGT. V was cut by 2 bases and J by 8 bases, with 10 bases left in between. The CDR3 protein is CASSYGPSEPQHF. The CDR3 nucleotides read TGTGCCAGCAGTTACGGGCCATCGGAGCCCCAGCATTTT.

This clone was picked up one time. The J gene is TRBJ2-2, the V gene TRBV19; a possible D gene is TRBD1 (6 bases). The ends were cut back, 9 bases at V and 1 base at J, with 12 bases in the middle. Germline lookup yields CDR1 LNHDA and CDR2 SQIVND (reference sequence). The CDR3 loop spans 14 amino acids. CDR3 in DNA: TGTGCCAGCGCCGGGACATTGAACACCGGGGAGCTGTTTTTT. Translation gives CASAGTLNTGELFF. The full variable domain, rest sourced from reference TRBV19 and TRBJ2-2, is DGGITQSPKYLFRKEGQNVTLSCEQNLNHDAMYWYRQDPGQGLRLIYYSQIVNDFQKGDIAEGYSVSREKKESFPLTVTSAQKNPTAFYLCASAGTLNTGELFFGEGSRLTVL.

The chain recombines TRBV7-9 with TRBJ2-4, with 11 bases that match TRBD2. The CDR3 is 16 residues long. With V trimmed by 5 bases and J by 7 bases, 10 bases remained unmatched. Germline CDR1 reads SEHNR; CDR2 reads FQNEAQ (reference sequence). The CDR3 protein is CASSHSGRAGFNIQYF. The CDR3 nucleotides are TGTGCCAGCAGCCATAGCGGGAGGGCCGGCTTTAACATTCAGTACTTC.

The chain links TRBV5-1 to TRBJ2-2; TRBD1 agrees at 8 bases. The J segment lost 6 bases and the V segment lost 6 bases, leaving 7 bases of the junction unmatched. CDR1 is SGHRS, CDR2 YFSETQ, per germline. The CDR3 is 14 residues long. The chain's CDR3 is CASKGQGGAGELFF. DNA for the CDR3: TGCGCCAGCAAAGGACAGGGTGGGGCCGGGGAGCTGTTTTTT.

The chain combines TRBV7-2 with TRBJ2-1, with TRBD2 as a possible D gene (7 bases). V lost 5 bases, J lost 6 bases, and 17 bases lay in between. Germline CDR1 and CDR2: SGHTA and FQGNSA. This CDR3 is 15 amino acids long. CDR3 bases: TGTGCCAGCAGCAGGGCGCTGGGGGGGCCCAATGAGCAGTTCTTC. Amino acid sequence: CASSRALGGPNEQFF.

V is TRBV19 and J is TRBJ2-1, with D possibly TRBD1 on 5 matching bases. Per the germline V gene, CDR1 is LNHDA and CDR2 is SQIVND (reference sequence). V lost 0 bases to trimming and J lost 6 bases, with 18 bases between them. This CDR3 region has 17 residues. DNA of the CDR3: TGTGCCAGTAGTATAGAAAAAGGGCAGGGTATCATCAATGAGCAGTTCTTC. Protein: CASSIEKGQGIINEQFF.

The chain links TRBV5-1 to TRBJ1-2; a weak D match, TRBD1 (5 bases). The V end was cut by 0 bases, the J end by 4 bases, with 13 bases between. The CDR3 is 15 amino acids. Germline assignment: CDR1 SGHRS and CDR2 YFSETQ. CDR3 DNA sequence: TGCGCCAGCAGCTTGGGATCAGGGAAGGGCTATGGCTACACCTTC. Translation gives CASSLGSGKGYGYTF.

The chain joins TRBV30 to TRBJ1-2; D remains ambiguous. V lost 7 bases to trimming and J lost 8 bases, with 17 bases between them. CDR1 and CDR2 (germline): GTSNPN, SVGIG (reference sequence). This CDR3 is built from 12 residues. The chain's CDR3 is CAYYPPSWGYTF. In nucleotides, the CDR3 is TGTGCCTACTACCCACCTTCTTGGGGCTACACCTTC.

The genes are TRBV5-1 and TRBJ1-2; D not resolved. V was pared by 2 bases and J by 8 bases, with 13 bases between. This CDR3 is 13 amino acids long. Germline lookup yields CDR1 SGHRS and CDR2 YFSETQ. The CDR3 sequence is CASSLRGDEGYTF. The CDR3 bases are TGCGCCAGCAGCTTACGGGGTGATGAGGGCTACACCTTC.

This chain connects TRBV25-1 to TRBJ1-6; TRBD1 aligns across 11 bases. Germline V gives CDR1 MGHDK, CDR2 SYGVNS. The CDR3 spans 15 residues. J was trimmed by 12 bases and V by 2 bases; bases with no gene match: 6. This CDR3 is CASSERGTGGKPLHF. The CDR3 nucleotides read TGTGCCAGCAGTGAACGGGGGACAGGGGGTAAACCCCTCCACTTT.

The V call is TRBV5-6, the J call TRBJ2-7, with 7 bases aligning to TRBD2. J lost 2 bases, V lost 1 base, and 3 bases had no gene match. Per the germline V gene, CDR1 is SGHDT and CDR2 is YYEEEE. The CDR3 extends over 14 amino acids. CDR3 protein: CASSLTSVTYEQYF. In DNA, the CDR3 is TGTGCCAGCAGCTTGACTAGCGTGACCTACGAGCAGTACTTC.

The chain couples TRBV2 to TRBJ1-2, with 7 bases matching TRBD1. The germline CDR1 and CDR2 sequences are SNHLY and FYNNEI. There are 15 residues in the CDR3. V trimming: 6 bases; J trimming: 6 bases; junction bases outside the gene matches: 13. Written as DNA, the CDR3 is TGTGCCAGCAGACAGGGGACCTTCGGTTTTGATGGCTACACCTTC. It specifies CASRQGTFGFDGYTF.

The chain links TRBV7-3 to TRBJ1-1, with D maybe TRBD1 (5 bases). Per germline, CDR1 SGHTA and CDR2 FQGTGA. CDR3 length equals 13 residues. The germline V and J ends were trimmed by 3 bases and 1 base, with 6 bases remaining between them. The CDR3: CASSLTENTEAFF. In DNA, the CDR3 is TGTGCCAGCAGCTTGACAGAGAACACTGAAGCTTTCTTT.

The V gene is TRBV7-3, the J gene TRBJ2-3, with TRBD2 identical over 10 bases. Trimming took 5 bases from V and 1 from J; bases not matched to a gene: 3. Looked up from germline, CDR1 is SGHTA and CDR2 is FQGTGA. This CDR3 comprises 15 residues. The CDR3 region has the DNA TGTGCCAGCAGCCTAGCGGGAGCTGGCACAGATACGCAGTATTTT. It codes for CASSLAGAGTDTQYF. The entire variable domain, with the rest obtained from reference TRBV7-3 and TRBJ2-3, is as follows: GAGVSQTPSNKVTEKGKYVELRCDPISGHTALYWYRQSLGQGPEFLIYFQGTGAADDSGLPNDRFFAVRPEGSVSTLKIQRTERGDSAVYLCASSLAGAGTDTQYFGPGTRLTVL.

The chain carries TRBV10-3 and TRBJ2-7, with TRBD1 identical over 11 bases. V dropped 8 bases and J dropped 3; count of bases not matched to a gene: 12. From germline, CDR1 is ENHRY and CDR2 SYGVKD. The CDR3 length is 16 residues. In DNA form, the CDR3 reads TGTGCCATCGACCCGGGGACAGGGGGGACGGTCTACGAGCAGTACTTC. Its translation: CAIDPGTGGTVYEQYF.

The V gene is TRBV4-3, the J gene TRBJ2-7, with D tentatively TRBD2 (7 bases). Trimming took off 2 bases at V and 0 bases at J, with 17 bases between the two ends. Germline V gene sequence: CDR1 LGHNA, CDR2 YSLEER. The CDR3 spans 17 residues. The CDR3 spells CASSQTLGGASSYEQYF. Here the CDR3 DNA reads TGCGCCAGCAGCCAAACTTTGGGGGGGGCTAGCTCCTACGAGCAGTACTTC.

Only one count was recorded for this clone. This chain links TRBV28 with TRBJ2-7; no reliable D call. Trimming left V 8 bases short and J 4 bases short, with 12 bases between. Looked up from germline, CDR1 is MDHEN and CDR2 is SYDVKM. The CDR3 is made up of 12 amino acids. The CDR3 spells CASLTSNYEQYF. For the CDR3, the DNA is TGTGCCAGCCTAACCTCTAATTACGAGCAGTACTTC.